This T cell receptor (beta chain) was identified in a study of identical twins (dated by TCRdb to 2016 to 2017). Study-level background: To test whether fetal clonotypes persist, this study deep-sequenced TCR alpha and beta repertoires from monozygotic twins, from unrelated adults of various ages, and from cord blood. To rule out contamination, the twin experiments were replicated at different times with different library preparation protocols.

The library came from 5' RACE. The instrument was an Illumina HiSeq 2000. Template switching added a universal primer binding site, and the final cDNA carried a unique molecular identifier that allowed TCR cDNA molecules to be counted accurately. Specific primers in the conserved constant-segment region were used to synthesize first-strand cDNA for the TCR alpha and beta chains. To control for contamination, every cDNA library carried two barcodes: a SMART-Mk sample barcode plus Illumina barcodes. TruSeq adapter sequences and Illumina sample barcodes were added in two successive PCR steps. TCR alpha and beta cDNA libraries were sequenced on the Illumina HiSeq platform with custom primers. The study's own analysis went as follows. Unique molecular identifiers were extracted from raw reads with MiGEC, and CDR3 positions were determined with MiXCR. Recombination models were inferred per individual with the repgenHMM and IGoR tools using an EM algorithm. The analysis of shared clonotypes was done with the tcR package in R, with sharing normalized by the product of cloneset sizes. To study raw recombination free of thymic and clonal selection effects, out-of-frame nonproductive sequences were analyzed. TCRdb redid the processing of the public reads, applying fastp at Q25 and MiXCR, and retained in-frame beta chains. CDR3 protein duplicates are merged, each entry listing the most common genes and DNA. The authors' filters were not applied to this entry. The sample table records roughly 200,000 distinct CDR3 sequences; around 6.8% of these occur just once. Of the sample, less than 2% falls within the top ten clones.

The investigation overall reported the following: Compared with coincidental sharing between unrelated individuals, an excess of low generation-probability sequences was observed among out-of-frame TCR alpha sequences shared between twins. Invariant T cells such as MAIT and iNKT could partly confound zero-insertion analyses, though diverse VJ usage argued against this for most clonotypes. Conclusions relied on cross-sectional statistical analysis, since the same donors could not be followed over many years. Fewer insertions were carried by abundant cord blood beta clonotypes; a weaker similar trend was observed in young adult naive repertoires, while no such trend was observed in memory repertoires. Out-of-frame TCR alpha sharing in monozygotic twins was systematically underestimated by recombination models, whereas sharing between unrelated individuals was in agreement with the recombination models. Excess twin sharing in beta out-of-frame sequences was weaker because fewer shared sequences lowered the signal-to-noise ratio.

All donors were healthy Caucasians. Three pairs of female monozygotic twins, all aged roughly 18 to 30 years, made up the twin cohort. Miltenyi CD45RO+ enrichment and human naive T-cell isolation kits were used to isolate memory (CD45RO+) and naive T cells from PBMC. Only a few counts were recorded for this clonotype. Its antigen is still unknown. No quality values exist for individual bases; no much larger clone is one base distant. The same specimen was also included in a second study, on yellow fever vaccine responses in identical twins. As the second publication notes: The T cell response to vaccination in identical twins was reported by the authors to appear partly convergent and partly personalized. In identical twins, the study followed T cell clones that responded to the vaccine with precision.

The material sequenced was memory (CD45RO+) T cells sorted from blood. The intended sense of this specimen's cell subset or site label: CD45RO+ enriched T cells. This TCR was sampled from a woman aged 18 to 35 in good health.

The DNA sequence is TGCAGTGCTACCGACTACCACTCCACAGATACGCAGTATTTT. It is translated as CSATDYHSTDTQYF. The chain uses TRBV20-1 and TRBJ2-3; perhaps TRBD2 is the D gene, with 5 bases matching. V and J are truncated by 4 bases and 2 bases respectively, leaving an intervening sequence of 13 bases. Measured from the cysteine to the phenylalanine, the CDR3 is 14 residues long. Just CDR3 DNA is preserved here, 42 bases in frame from base 1. Per the germline V gene (reference sequence), DFQATT is the CDR1 and SNEGSKA is the CDR2.